These 18 T cell receptor beta chains were all obtained from the same sample, sequenced in a study of T cells in Graves' hyperthyroidism and ophthalmopathy. Using RNA transcripts as the source, TCR beta CDR3 regions were amplified. First-round RT-PCR of the TCR CDR3 relied on the HTBI primer set. Each CDR3 protein gets one entry after TCRdb re-called the multiplex PCR reads with MiXCR. The data show some 720,000 distinct CDR3 sequences, roughly 17% seen once. The material sequenced was blood. The receptors stem from a man younger than 35 with Graves' hyperthyroidism.

This clonotype was recorded many times. The chain employs TRBV7-2 and TRBJ2-5; the D is unclear. Per the germline V gene, CDR1 is SGHTA and CDR2 is FQGNSA. Trimming left V 2 bases short and J 4 bases short, with 8 bases between. This CDR3 comprises 13 residues. The DNA of the CDR3 is TGTGCCAGCAGCTTATATGGGCGAGAGACCCAGTACTTC. The encoded protein is CASSLYGRETQYF.

This clonotype was seen only a few times. V is TRBV7-9 and J is TRBJ2-1; TRBD2 agrees at 8 bases. Germline CDR1 and CDR2: SEHNR and FQNEAQ (reference sequence). The CDR3 loop spans 16 amino acids. With V trimmed by 8 bases and J by 6 bases, 15 bases remained unmatched. The CDR3 here is CASDKGSGSRGNEQFF. The CDR3, as DNA: TGTGCCAGCGACAAGGGAAGCGGGAGTCGGGGCAATGAGCAGTTCTTC.

This chain connects TRBV12-3 or TRBV12-4 to TRBJ1-1; D possibly corresponds to TRBD1 (5 bases). The CDR3 spans 14 residues. Trimming left V 5 bases short and J 3 bases short, with 13 bases between. The chain's CDR3 is CASSVGAGYTEAFF. Written as DNA, the CDR3 is TGTGCCAGCAGTGTCGGGGCAGGCTACACTGAAGCTTTCTTT.

This clonotype was seen many times. The rearrangement uses TRBV4-1 and TRBJ1-5; weak D call: TRBD1 (6 bases). The CDR3 spans 16 residues. V was shortened by 1 base and J by 4 bases, with 14 bases between the two germline ends. CDR1 and CDR2 from the germline V gene are MGHRA and YSYEKL. The CDR3 coding sequence is TGCGCCAGCAGCCAAGCCCCACAGGGTTCGAATCAGCCCCAGCATTTT. Translating it yields CASSQAPQGSNQPQHF.

There are many counts of this clonotype. The chain uses TRBV20-1 and TRBJ2-7; possible D gene TRBD1, 6 bases. Germline loops: CDR1 DFQATT, CDR2 SNEGSKA (reference sequence). V was shortened by 4 bases and J by 3 bases, with 16 bases between the two germline ends. CDR3 length: 14 residues. Here the CDR3 DNA reads TGCAGTGCTACCGGCCCTGGGACATACTACGAGCAGTACTTC. Protein sequence: CSATGPGTYYEQYF.

The chain links TRBV6-1 to TRBJ1-5; 10 bases agree with TRBD1. The J segment lost 6 bases and the V segment lost 4 bases, leaving 6 bases of the junction unmatched. The CDR3 loop spans 15 amino acids. Germline V gives CDR1 MNHNS, CDR2 SASEGT. The CDR3, as DNA: TGTGCCAGCAGTGCAGGGACAGGGGTGGTTCAGCCCCAGCATTTT. Amino acid sequence: CASSAGTGVVQPQHF.

J is TRBJ2-3 and V is TRBV29-1, with 9 bases identical to TRBD2. Trimming removed 7 bases from V and 2 bases from J; junction bases left unmatched: 10. Germline CDR1 is SQVTM and CDR2 is ANQGSEA. The CDR3 has 15 residues. The CDR3 coding sequence is TGCAGCGCCGAGCGGACTAGCGCGACCACAGATACGCAGTATTTT. It specifies CSAERTSATTDTQYF.

This clonotype has ten or more counts. The V gene is TRBV30, the J gene TRBJ2-7, with 10 bases matching TRBD2. J gave up 5 bases and V 4 bases, and 8 bases lay outside the gene matches. The germline gives CDR1 GTSNPN, CDR2 SVGIG (reference sequence). There are 14 residues in the CDR3. CDR3 protein: CAWIPAGGPHEQYF. The CDR3 DNA reads as TGTGCCTGGATTCCAGCGGGAGGGCCCCACGAGCAGTACTTC.

This clonotype occurred a few times. The chain joins TRBV9 to TRBJ2-1, with TRBD1 matching 7 bases. This CDR3 is 15 amino acids long. Trimming at V came to 4 bases and at J to 5 bases, leaving 9 bases not matched to a gene. CDR1 SGDLS and CDR2 YYNGEE come from the germline V gene. As DNA, the CDR3 is TGTGCCAGCAGCCCAACGACAGGGTGGAACAATGAGCAGTTCTTC. It specifies CASSPTTGWNNEQFF.

A few counts support this clonotype. V and J are TRBV12-5 and TRBJ2-2; 7 bases match TRBD2. Germline V gives CDR1 LGHNT, CDR2 FRNRAP. The CDR3 contains 18 residues. J was trimmed by 4 bases and V by 1 base; bases with no gene match: 12. CDR3 sequence: CASGLALTGTTGTGELFF. DNA for the CDR3: TGTGCTAGTGGTTTGGCCCTAACCGGGACTACCGGCACCGGGGAGCTGTTTTTT.

Ten or more counts support this clonotype. V gene TRBV7-9 combines with J gene TRBJ2-7; D possibly matches TRBD1 or TRBD2 (5 bases each). CDR1 and CDR2 (germline): SEHNR, FQNEAQ (reference sequence). This CDR3 spans 13 amino acids. Trimming stripped 2 bases from V and 3 bases from J, with 8 bases between. The CDR3 is CASSLFGGYEQYF. CDR3 DNA sequence: TGTGCCAGCAGCTTATTTGGGGGCTACGAGCAGTACTTC.

This clonotype was seen at least ten times. The rearrangement uses TRBV12-3 or TRBV12-4 and TRBJ1-1; possible D gene TRBD1, 6 bases. This CDR3 contains 14 residues. V gave up 5 bases and J gave up 4 bases, with 14 bases separating them. The CDR3 loop is CASSIGGGSTEAFF. The CDR3 region has the DNA TGTGCCAGCAGTATAGGGGGAGGGAGCACTGAAGCTTTCTTT.

The chain employs TRBV5-4 and TRBJ2-1; no clear D gene. Trimming shortened V by 6 bases and J by 6 bases, and 16 bases separated the two germline ends. This CDR3 is 14 amino acids long. Germline loops: CDR1 SGHNT, CDR2 YYREEE (reference sequence). This CDR3 reads CASTPAQNGNEQFF. The DNA for the CDR3 is TGTGCCAGCACCCCGGCCCAGAACGGCAATGAGCAGTTCTTC.

Ten or more counts support this clonotype. The chain is built from TRBV29-1 and TRBJ2-5, with TRBD1 matching over 9 bases. CDR1 and CDR2 (germline): SQVTM, ANQGSEA. V shed 6 bases, J shed 5 bases, and the junction held 7 bases outside the gene matches. CDR3 length: 13 amino acids. The CDR3 protein is CSVRGQGRETQYF. The CDR3 DNA follows: TGCAGCGTCAGGGGACAGGGACGGGAGACCCAGTACTTC. The entire variable domain, with the rest obtained from reference TRBV29-1 and TRBJ2-5, is as follows: SAVISQKPSRDICQRGTSLTIQCQVDSQVTMMFWYRQQPGQSLTLIATANQGSEATYESGFVIDKFPISRPNLTFSTLTVSNMSPEDSSIYLCSVRGQGRETQYFGPGTRLLVL.

There are many counts of this clonotype. The chain recombines TRBV28 with TRBJ2-2, with 11 bases lining up with TRBD2. Germline CDR1 and CDR2: MDHEN and SYDVKM. V lost 4 bases, J lost 5 bases, and 9 bases stayed unmatched. The CDR3 totals 17 residues. In DNA, the CDR3 is TGTGCCAGCAGTTCCCCCTCTCTAGCGGGAGGAACCGGGGAGCTGTTTTTT. The encoded protein is CASSSPSLAGGTGELFF.

In this sample, this clonotype turned up many times. The chain joins TRBV24-1 to TRBJ1-1, with D hard to call. V lost 0 bases, J lost 0 bases, and 7 bases lay in between. The CDR3 extends over 15 amino acids. Germline V gene data show CDR1 as KGHDR and CDR2 as SFDVKD. The CDR3 DNA reads as TGTGCCACCAGTGATTTGCCGGGCGTGAACACTGAAGCTTTCTTT. Protein product: CATSDLPGVNTEAFF.

This clonotype was recorded a few times. This chain joins TRBV2 and TRBJ1-5, with D unclear. The CDR3 contains 13 residues. The V end lost 6 bases, the J end lost 7 bases, and 13 bases lay between the germline ends. Per the germline V gene, CDR1 is SNHLY and CDR2 is FYNNEI. This CDR3 reads CASRKEGIQPQHF. The DNA for the CDR3 is TGTGCCAGCAGGAAGGAAGGGATACAGCCCCAGCATTTT. Supplemented by reference TRBV2 and TRBJ1-5, the full variable domain reads EPEVTQTPSHQVTQMGQEVILRCVPISNHLYFYWYRQILGQKVEFLVSFYNNEISEKSEIFDDQFSVERPDGSNFTLKIRSTKLEDSAMYFCASRKEGIQPQHFGDGTRLSIL.

This clonotype was detected only a few times. The chain has TRBV7-9 and TRBJ2-7; the match to TRBD2 covers 8 bases. J lost 4 bases, V lost 2 bases, and 4 bases had no gene match. CDR3 length: 14 residues. CDR1 SEHNR and CDR2 FQNEAQ come from the germline V gene (reference sequence). DNA for the CDR3: TGTGCCAGCAGCTTACAGCGGGAGCCTTACGAGCAGTACTTC. Its translation is CASSLQREPYEQYF.